Shown below are 14 T cell receptor beta chains from a single sample sequenced in a study of cytomegalovirus exposure and HLA in healthy donors (dated by TCRdb to between 2016 and 2019). The library was prepared using the immunoSEQ multiplex PCR assay. A mixture of 60 forward primers for TCR Vbeta segments and 13 reverse primers for TCR Jbeta segments was used in the multiplex PCR. As stored in TCRdb, this immuneACCESS dataset retains in-frame rearrangements with V and J assigned. A fraction of the clones does not appear; measured against another copy, unresolved V genes explain less than half of the discrepancy, and the remainder lacks a known reason. Counted in this sample were 250,000 to 350,000 clones; 80% to 90% of them appeared once. Less than 4.5% of the sample belongs to the ten largest clones. Sample: PBMCs. The source is a man aged 35-49 years in good health and CMV-seropositive.

This clone was counted a single time. This sequence joins TRBV18 and TRBJ2-5, with 10 bases aligning to TRBD1. The germline V gene has CDR1 KGHSH and CDR2 LQKENI. This CDR3 comprises 14 residues. The V segment lost 6 bases and the J segment 7 bases; nucleotides outside the gene matches: 8. This CDR3 reads CASSPGQGMGTQYF. Written as DNA, the CDR3 is TGTGCCAGCTCGCCGGGACAGGGGATGGGGACCCAGTACTTC.

The V call is TRBV5-8, the J call TRBJ1-3; 7 bases are shared with TRBD1. Looked up from germline, CDR1 is SGHTS and CDR2 is YDEGEE. This CDR3 has 14 amino acids. The J segment lost 4 bases and the V segment lost 4 bases, leaving 5 bases of the junction unmatched. CDR3 loop: CASSAGGTGNTIYF. The CDR3 bases are TGTGCCAGCAGCGCAGGGGGGACAGGAAACACCATATATTTT.

The rearrangement uses TRBV7-8 and TRBJ2-2; weak D call: TRBD2 (5 bases). The CDR3 sequence is 15 residues long. The germline V gene has CDR1 SGHVS and CDR2 FQNEAQ. Trimming shortened V by 2 bases and J by 6 bases, and 13 bases separated the two germline ends. The CDR3 here is CASSLQLGEAGELFF. In DNA form, the CDR3 reads TGTGCCAGCAGCTTACAACTAGGAGAGGCCGGGGAGCTGTTTTTT.

The V call is TRBV2, the J call TRBJ1-1; D gene uncertain. V was cut by 2 bases and J by 1 base, with 5 bases left in between. The CDR3 totals 13 residues. From germline, CDR1 is SNHLY and CDR2 FYNNEI. CDR3 sequence (DNA): TGTGCCAGCAGTGAATTAGAGAACACTGAAGCTTTCTTT. Translation gives CASSELENTEAFF.

This rearrangement joins TRBV19 to TRBJ2-2; no firm D call. This CDR3 comprises 14 residues. V lost 1 base and J lost 4, with 7 bases in between. Germline V gives CDR1 LNHDA, CDR2 SQIVND (reference sequence). In nucleotides, the CDR3 is TGTGCCAGTAGTATAGGCGCCTTCACCGGGGAGCTGTTTTTT. Protein: CASSIGAFTGELFF. The full variable domain, with the rest looked up from reference TRBV19 and TRBJ2-2, is DGGITQSPKYLFRKEGQNVTLSCEQNLNHDAMYWYRQDPGQGLRLIYYSQIVNDFQKGDIAEGYSVSREKKESFPLTVTSAQKNPTAFYLCASSIGAFTGELFFGEGSRLTVL.

This chain joins TRBV4-3 and TRBJ2-3, with 8 bases matching TRBD2. The V segment lost 1 base and the J segment 6 bases; nucleotides outside the gene matches: 6. The CDR3 runs to 15 residues. Per germline, CDR1 LGHNA and CDR2 YSLEER. This chain's CDR3 is CASSQVMREADTQYF. CDR3 DNA sequence: TGCGCCAGCAGCCAAGTCATGCGGGAGGCCGATACGCAGTATTTT.

This clone showed up just a few times. The V gene is TRBV9, the J gene TRBJ2-7; 9 bases match TRBD1. Germline trimming cut 3 bases from V and 2 bases from J; bases unmatched to any gene: 6. Germline CDR1 reads SGDLS; CDR2 reads YYNGEE. The CDR3 runs 15 residues. The CDR3 sequence: CASSEGQGIPYEQYF. CDR3 nucleotides: TGTGCCAGCAGCGAGGGACAGGGAATCCCCTACGAGCAGTACTTC.

The V gene is TRBV28, the J gene TRBJ1-1; D may be TRBD1 (6 bases). The CDR3 totals 15 residues. Germline V gene lookup returns CDR1 MDHEN and CDR2 SYDVKM. Trimming stripped 5 bases from V and 2 bases from J, with 15 bases between. CDR3 sequence reads: CASSGTDRQNTEAFF. DNA of the CDR3: TGTGCCAGCAGTGGTACGGACAGACAAAACACTGAAGCTTTCTTT.

V is TRBV7-6 and J is TRBJ2-6; unclear D gene. The CDR3 length is 14 residues. With 2 bases removed from V and 2 bases from J, the gap between germline ends came to 4 bases. CDR1 and CDR2 (germline): SGHVS, FNYEAQ. The CDR3, as DNA: TGTGCCAGCAGCTTACGGGCTGGGGCCAACGTCCTGACTTTC. The encoded protein is CASSLRAGANVLTF.

The chain carries TRBV11-2 and TRBJ2-1; 9 bases are a match to TRBD2. Germline CDR1 and CDR2: SGHAT and FQNNGV. The CDR3 runs to 15 residues. After removal of 1 base from V and 4 bases from J, the junction contained 2 bases not matched to a gene. The CDR3 nucleotides are TGTGCCAGCAGCTTAGCGGCGGGAGGGTACAATGAGCAGTTCTTC. It specifies CASSLAAGGYNEQFF.

This chain joins TRBV6-1 and TRBJ2-1; TRBD2 is a possible D gene (6 bases). This CDR3 is built from 14 residues. Germline loops: CDR1 MNHNS, CDR2 SASEGT. V lost 5 bases and J lost 6, with 14 bases in between. This CDR3 is CASSRREQRNEQFF. The CDR3, as DNA: TGTGCCAGCAGTAGGAGGGAGCAACGCAATGAGCAGTTCTTC.

Here the CDR3 DNA reads TGTGCCAGCAGCCAATCCTCAGGGGACGAGCAGTACTTC. Amino acids: CASSQSSGDEQYF. V is TRBV16 and J is TRBJ2-7, with D perhaps TRBD1 (6 bases). Germline V gene data show CDR1 as KGHSY and CDR2 as FQNENV. V was clipped by 0 bases and J by 5 bases, with 8 bases between them. The CDR3 totals 13 residues.

The V gene is TRBV2, the J gene TRBJ2-7; maybe TRBD1 (6 bases). The germline CDR1 and CDR2 sequences are SNHLY and FYNNEI. Trimming stripped 5 bases from V and 0 bases from J, with 14 bases between. The CDR3 runs 15 residues. For the CDR3, the DNA is TGTGCCAGCAGTCCGGACAGCGTCATCTCCTACGAGCAGTACTTC. This encodes CASSPDSVISYEQYF.

The chain is built from TRBV5-4 and TRBJ1-1; 7 nucleotides align to TRBD1. With 3 bases clipped from V and 1 base from J, the junction kept 3 bases outside the gene matches. Germline lookup yields CDR1 SGHNT and CDR2 YYREEE (reference sequence). The CDR3 runs to 14 residues. Here the CDR3 DNA reads TGTGCCAGCAGCTCGGGACAGACGAACACTGAAGCTTTCTTT. It is translated as CASSSGQTNTEAFF.